This TCR beta chain was captured by sequencing in a study of CD4 T cells in relation to SARS-CoV-2 and coronaviruses. Study-wide context: PBMCs were cultured with antigen for over nine days before TCR beta sequencing. The restricting HLA molecule for shared crossreactive spike epitopes was mapped. Study outcomes and limitations: Each donor contributed either pre-pandemic or post-infection samples, not both.

The data were produced by immunoSEQ multiplex PCR, yet TCRdb's version contains in-frame clones alone and is incomplete. The table lists 30,000 or so clones, about 73% of them singletons, with roughly 22% in the top ten. Unexposed donor CD4+ T cells date from about 2010-2019, before the COVID-19 pandemic. Isolation of CD4+ T cells took place after roughly nine days in culture. Cells permitting, SARS-CoV-2 S/N and four cold-coronavirus spikes were tested on unexposed-donor CD4+ T cells. The CDR3 has 14 residues. Trimming took 3 bases from V and 11 from J; bases not matched to a gene: 10. In germline, CDR1 is DFQATT, CDR2 SNEGSKA (reference sequence). Note on this clone: The antigen is not known.

This chain connects TRBV20-1 to TRBJ2-1; the match to TRBD2 covers 10 bases. The TCR sequence derives from a human donor in good health. The specimen sequenced was CD4+ T cells from PBMCs, cultured in vitro. CDR3 sequence reads: CSASQAGGLSKQFF. The CDR3 coding sequence is TGCAGTGCTAGTCAAGCGGGGGGGTTAAGTAAGCAGTTCTTC.